The T cell receptor beta chain under discussion was sequenced for a study of blood T cell repertoires in COVID-19. Background on the study: Both acute and convalescent COVID-19 samples were obtained from the United States, Italy and Spain.

In the authors' methods: Estimated nucleated cell counts came from reference gene primer amplification. TCRdb keeps only in-frame clones here, not all; method: immunoSEQ multiplex PCR. V, J and clone size reflect that table, while D and trimming were determined from the DNA. The sample lists some 250,000 clones; more than 75% were seen once. The V gene's germline CDR1 is LNHNV and CDR2 YYDKDF (reference sequence). The V gene end was trimmed by 1 base and the J gene end by 2 bases; junction bases not matched to a gene: 3. The CDR3 consists of 15 residues. Seattle patients were enrolled while actively infected and followed longitudinally.

Sequencing was done on a sample of peripheral blood. The sequence derives from a woman aged 60-75 years with COVID-19, enrolled during active disease. The V gene is TRBV15, the J gene TRBJ1-2; 8 bases line up with TRBD1. Here the CDR3 reads CATSRGGQENYGYTF. CDR3 in DNA: TGTGCCACCAGCAGAGGGGGACAGGAGAACTATGGCTACACCTTC.